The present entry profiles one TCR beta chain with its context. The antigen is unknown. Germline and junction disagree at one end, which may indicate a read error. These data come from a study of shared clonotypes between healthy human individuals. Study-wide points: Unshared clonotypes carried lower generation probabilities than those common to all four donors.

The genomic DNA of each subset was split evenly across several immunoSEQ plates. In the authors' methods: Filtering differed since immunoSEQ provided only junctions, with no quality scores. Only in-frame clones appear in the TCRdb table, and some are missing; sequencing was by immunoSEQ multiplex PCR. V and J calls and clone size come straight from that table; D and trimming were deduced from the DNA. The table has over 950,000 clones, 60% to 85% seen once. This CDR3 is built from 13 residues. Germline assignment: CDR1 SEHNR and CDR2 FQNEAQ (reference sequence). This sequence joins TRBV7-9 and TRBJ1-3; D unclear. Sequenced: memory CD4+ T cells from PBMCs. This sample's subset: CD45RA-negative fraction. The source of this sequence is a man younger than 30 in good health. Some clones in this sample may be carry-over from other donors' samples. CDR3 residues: CASSLQVGDTIYF. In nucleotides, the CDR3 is TGTGCCAGCAGCTTACAAGTTGGAGACACCATATATTTT.